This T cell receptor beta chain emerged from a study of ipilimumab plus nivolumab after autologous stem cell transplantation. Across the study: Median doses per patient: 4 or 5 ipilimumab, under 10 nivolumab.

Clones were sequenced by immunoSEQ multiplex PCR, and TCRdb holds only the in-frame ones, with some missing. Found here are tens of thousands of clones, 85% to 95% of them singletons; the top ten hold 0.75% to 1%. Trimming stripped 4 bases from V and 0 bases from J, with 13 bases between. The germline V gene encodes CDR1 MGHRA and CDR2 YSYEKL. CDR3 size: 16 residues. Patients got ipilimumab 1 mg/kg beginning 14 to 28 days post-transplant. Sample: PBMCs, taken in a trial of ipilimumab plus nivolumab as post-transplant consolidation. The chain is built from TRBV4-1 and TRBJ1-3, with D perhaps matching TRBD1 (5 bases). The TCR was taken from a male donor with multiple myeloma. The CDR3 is CASSPPRGSSGNTIYF. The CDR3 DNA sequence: TGCGCCAGCAGCCCCCCCCGGGGCAGCTCTGGAAACACCATATATTTT.